This is a list of T cell receptor beta chains from one sample in a study of OX40 agonist ivuxolimab in advanced cancers. Measured with immunoSEQ multiplex PCR; TCRdb has only the in-frame clones, and not every one. The sample records fewer than 75,000 clones, around nine tenths being singletons. Sequenced material: CD4+ or CD8+ T cells sorted from blood, taken in a trial of the OX40 agonist ivuxolimab. The receptors were gathered from an adult with an advanced solid tumor such as melanoma, head and neck, liver or kidney cancer. The CDR3 runs from the conserved cysteine through the conserved F or W.

v_call	j_call	cdr3_aa
TRBV2	TRBJ1-1	CASSGDRAFKAFF
TRBV5-5	TRBJ2-7	CASSLLAVGHYEQYF
TRBV29-1	TRBJ2-7	CSYSRTQSSYEQYF
TRBV7-8	TRBJ2-7	CASSSFWGALVLEQYF
TRBV9	TRBJ2-7	CASSVASGSYEQYF
TRBV5-1	TRBJ2-1	CASSPRLAGYNEQFF
TRBV5-1	TRBJ2-4	CASSFSGRAKNIQYF
TRBV15	TRBJ2-7	CATSRDLVSSYEQYF
TRBV9	TRBJ2-5	CASSVALKETQYF
TRBV19	TRBJ2-5	CASSSVGTSVDPLQETQYF
TRBV5-1	TRBJ2-3	CASSFTSGSTDTQYF
TRBV30	TRBJ1-3	CAWSQGGGRRNTIYF
TRBV4-1	TRBJ2-3	CASSQGTELDGTDTQYF
TRBV5-1	TRBJ2-2	CASSSNTNTGELFF
TRBV11-2	TRBJ2-2	CASSLDLLETATGELFF
TRBV28	TRBJ1-2	CASSLPRGETNYGYTF
TRBV9	TRBJ1-4	CASSAQTGDNEKLFF
TRBV5-6	.	CASSLVQGRSYEQYF
TRBV2	TRBJ2-7	CASSSGTVVLRSYEQYF
TRBV21-1	TRBJ2-2	CASRGQGRTNTGELFF
TRBV6-1	TRBJ2-7	CASDVEGAREQYF
TRBV19	TRBJ2-3	CASARTSGRTETQYF